This is a list of T cell receptor beta chains from one sample in a study of CD8+CD57+ T cells in acquired aplastic anemia. In TCRdb, the reads were re-called with MiXCR into one record per CDR3 protein. The sample carries about 190,000 distinct CDR3 sequences, roughly 56% recorded once. Sequencing was performed on sorted CD4+, CD8+, or CD8+CD57+ T cells (not recorded which) from PBMCs. These receptors were collected from a human donor in good health, serving as a control. Each CDR3 is given with its conserved first and last residue.

J: TRBJ2-7; length: 15; V: TRBV10-3; CDR3: CAITYDRGISYEQYF
J: TRBJ1-4; length: 15; V: TRBV7-2; CDR3: CASRLQGTTNEKLFF
J: TRBJ1-5; length: 12; V: TRBV4-2; CDR3: CASSLTNQPQHF
J: TRBJ2-7; length: 12; V: TRBV14; CDR3: CASSQDRRKQYF
J: TRBJ1-4; length: 13; V: TRBV19; CDR3: CALPGTGNEKLFF
J: TRBJ2-7; length: 15; V: TRBV19; CDR3: CASGAGTGVSYEQYF
J: TRBJ1-2; length: 14; V: TRBV7-2; CDR3: CASSQDRRDYGYTF
J: TRBJ1-3; length: 15; V: TRBV19; CDR3: CASSILPSSGNTIYF
J: TRBJ2-7; length: 16; V: TRBV7-2; CDR3: CASSQEGSGRSYEQYF
J: TRBJ2-5; length: 16; V: TRBV7-6; CDR3: CASSPRTSGLQETQYF
J: TRBJ2-7; length: 14; V: TRBV29-1; CDR3: CSVSPGQGSYEQYF
J: TRBJ1-4; length: 15; V: TRBV5-5; CDR3: CASSWAGTADEKLFF
J: TRBJ1-2; length: 13; V: TRBV10-2; CDR3: CASSQERNYGYTF
J: TRBJ1-1; length: 12; V: TRBV6-6; CDR3: CASSTGQPEAFF
J: TRBJ2-1; length: 14; V: TRBV10-1; CDR3: CASSVTGNYNEQFF
J: TRBJ2-7; length: 13; V: TRBV6-5; CDR3: CASSYSEWAVLYF
J: TRBJ1-2; length: 14; V: TRBV25-1; CDR3: CASSTTRRGEGYTF
J: TRBJ2-1; length: 15; V: TRBV6-5; CDR3: CASSYGATSYNEQFF
J: TRBJ1-2; length: 22; V: TRBV24-1; CDR3: CATSDATRDNEQFFGPGTRLTF
J: TRBJ2-1; length: 15; V: TRBV5-1; CDR3: CASRASGGSDNEQFF
J: TRBJ2-2; length: 12; V: TRBV5-1; CDR3: CASSSGTGELFF
J: TRBJ2-3; length: 16; V: TRBV24-1; CDR3: CATSDFTPDSTDTQYF
J: TRBJ1-5; length: 10; V: TRBV10-3; CDR3: CAIGTQGQHF
J: TRBJ2-7; length: 13; V: TRBV24-1; CDR3: CATRGLAAYEQYF
J: TRBJ2-1; length: 13; V: TRBV10-1; CDR3: CAISGVVGNEQFF
J: TRBJ2-7; length: 15; V: TRBV2; CDR3: CASSLGLARTYEQYF
J: TRBJ2-7; length: 12; V: TRBV20-1; CDR3: CSARDRQGEQYF
J: TRBJ1-4; length: 15; V: TRBV28; CDR3: CASSLGWGDNEKLFF
J: TRBJ2-7; length: 13; V: TRBV12-3/TRBV12-4; CDR3: CASSFLQGYEQYF
J: TRBJ1-2; length: 15; V: TRBV7-8; CDR3: CASSRQGAPVEGYTF
J: TRBJ1-2; length: 14; V: TRBV24-1; CDR3: CATSDAGQAPGYTF
J: TRBJ1-5; length: 15; V: TRBV10-3; CDR3: CATESGGAGNQPQHF
J: TRBJ2-7; length: 14; V: TRBV9; CDR3: CASSIRTGAYEQYF
J: TRBJ2-5; length: 15; V: TRBV24-1; CDR3: CATSGGQGRQETQYF
J: TRBJ1-1; length: 15; V: TRBV10-3; CDR3: CAISEAGDDGTETFF
J: TRBJ2-7; length: 13; V: TRBV9; CDR3: CASGRIDGYEQYF
J: TRBJ1-2; length: 15; V: TRBV28; CDR3: CASSFGTGVYYGYTF
J: TRBJ1-2; length: 14; V: TRBV19; CDR3: CASTTRTTGYGYTF